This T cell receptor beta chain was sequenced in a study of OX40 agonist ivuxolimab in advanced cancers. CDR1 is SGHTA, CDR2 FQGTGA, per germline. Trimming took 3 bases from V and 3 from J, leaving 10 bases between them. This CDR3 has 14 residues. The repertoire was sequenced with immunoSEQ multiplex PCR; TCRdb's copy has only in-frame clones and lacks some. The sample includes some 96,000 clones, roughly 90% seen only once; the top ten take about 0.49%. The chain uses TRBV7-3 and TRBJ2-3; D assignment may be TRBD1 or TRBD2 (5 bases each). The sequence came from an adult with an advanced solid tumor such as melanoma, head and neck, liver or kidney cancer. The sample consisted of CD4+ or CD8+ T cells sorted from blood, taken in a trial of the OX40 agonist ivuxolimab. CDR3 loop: CASSLGVNTDTQYF. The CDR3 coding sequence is TGTGCCAGCAGCTTGGGGGTGAATACAGATACGCAGTATTTT.